The present T cell receptor (beta chain) was sequenced within a study of CXCR3-negative and CXCR3-positive naive CD8 T cells. Study outcomes and limitations: CXCR3-expressing naive cells carried TRB CDR3s more hydrophobic than those of CXCR3-negative naive cells.

Germline CDR1 SQVTM, CDR2 ANQGSEA. The CDR3 length is 12 residues. In the case of this clonotype: Antigen: not known.

UMI-labeled 5' RACE yielded the TRB cDNA libraries. TCRdb reanalyzed the 5' RACE reads, giving one entry per CDR3 protein sequence and no DNA. This sample's table has more than 100,000 distinct CDR3 sequences. The origin of this receptor is a human donor in good health. Some clones in this sample may be carry-over from other donors' samples. The specimen was naive CXCR3+ CD8+ T cells from blood. As for subset: CD45RO-CCR7+CD27+CD95- naive CD8+ T cells expressing CXCR3 (TNR3+). The rearrangement joins TRBV29-1 to TRBJ2-4. The CDR3 protein is CSVMGSKNIQYF.